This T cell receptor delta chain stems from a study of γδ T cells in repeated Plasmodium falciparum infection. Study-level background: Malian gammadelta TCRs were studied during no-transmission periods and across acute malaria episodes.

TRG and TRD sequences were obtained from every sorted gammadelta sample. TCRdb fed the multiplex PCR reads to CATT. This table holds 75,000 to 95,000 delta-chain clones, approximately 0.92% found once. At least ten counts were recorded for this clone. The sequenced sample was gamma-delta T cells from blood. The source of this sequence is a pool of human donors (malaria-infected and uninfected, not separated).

CDR3 sequence: CALLWSSYKGGTDKLIF. The CDR3 DNA sequence: TGTGCTCTTCTTTGGTCTTCCTACAAAGGGGGAACCGATAAACTCATCTTT. The rearrangement joins TRDV1 to TRDJ1, with 8 positions matching TRDD2. No J gene is reported in TCRdb; it was inferred here by comparing the DNA with germline. The ends lost 8 bases at V and 2 bases at J; junction bases unmatched: 16. CDR1 and CDR2 (germline): TSWWSYY, QGS. The CDR3 is made up of 17 amino acids.